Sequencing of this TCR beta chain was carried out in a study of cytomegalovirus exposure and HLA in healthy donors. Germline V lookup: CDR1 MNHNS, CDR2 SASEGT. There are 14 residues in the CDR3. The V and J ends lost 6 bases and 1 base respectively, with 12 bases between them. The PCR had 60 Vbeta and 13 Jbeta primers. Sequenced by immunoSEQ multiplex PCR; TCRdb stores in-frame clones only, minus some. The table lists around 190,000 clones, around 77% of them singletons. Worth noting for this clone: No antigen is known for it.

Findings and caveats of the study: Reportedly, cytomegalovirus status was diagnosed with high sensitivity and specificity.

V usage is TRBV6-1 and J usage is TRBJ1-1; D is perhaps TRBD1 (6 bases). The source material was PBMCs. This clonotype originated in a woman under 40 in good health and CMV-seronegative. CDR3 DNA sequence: TGTGCCAGCAGAGACTGGGACAAGAACACTGAAGCTTTCTTT. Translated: CASRDWDKNTEAFF.